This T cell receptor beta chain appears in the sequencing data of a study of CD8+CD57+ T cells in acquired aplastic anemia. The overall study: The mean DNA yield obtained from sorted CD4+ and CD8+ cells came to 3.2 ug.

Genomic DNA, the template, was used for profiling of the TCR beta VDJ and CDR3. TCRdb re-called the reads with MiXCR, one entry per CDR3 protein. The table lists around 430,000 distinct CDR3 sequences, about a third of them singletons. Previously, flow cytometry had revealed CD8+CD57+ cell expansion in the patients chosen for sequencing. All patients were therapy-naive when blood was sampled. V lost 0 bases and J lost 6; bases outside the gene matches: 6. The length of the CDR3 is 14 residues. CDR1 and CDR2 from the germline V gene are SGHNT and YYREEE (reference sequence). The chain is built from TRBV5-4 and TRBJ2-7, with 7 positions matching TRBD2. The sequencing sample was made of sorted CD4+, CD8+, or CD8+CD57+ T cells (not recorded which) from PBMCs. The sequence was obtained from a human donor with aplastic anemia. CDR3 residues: CASSLGLAPSEQYF. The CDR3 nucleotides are TGTGCCAGCAGCTTGGGACTAGCTCCCTCCGAGCAGTACTTC.